This T cell receptor beta chain originates from a study of cytomegalovirus exposure and HLA in healthy donors. Researchers ran the PCR with 60 Vbeta and 13 Jbeta primers. TCRdb's table, derived via immunoSEQ multiplex PCR, lists solely in-frame clones and lacks some. The profile covers some 150,000 clones, with approximately 68% appearing a single time and over 2% taken by the ten largest. General observations from the study: Most TCR sequences were uncommon, yet certain public TCRs appeared in many donors. Excluded were some V segments that proved indistinguishable, including TRBV6-2 and TRBV6-3.

On this clone: Its antigen is unidentified.

Germline V gene data show CDR1 as ENHRY and CDR2 as SYGVKD. Trimming removed 6 bases from V and 2 bases from J; junction bases left unmatched: 5. The CDR3 covers 15 residues. Input material: PBMCs. The chain is built from TRBV10-3 and TRBJ2-3; 10 nucleotides line up with TRBD2. The TCR originated in a man aged 35 to 55 in good health and CMV-seronegative. The CDR3 DNA reads TGTGCCATCAGCGGACTAGCGGAAAACACAGATACGCAGTATTTT. Its protein is CAISGLAENTDTQYF.